The 27 T cell receptor beta chains listed next were all sequenced from one sample in a study of cytomegalovirus exposure and HLA in healthy donors. PCR amplification relied on 60 Vbeta primers (plus 13 Jbeta primers). This table comes from immunoSEQ multiplex PCR, and its TCRdb copy is limited to in-frame clones, with some not included. The sample includes about 120,000 clones, roughly 80% of them seen just once. Input material: PBMCs. The receptors come from a female donor in good health and CMV-seropositive.

The chain is built from TRBV5-4 and TRBJ1-1; D is undetermined. Germline V lookup: CDR1 SGHNT, CDR2 YYREEE (reference sequence). V lost 1 base and J 2 bases, leaving 9 bases between the germline ends. This CDR3 has 14 amino acids. The CDR3 bases are TGTGCCAGCAGCTTGAACAGCCTTAACACTGAAGCTTTCTTT. Translating it yields CASSLNSLNTEAFF.

The chain links TRBV10-3 to TRBJ1-2; possible D gene TRBD1, 6 bases. Trimming removed 6 bases from V and 6 bases from J, with 11 bases in between. This CDR3 comprises 12 residues. Germline-derived CDR1 and CDR2 are ENHRY and SYGVKD. The CDR3 loop is CAIRSRDNGYTF. DNA for the CDR3: TGTGCCATCAGGTCCCGGGACAATGGCTACACCTTC.

The J gene is TRBJ1-1, the V gene TRBV30; D possibly corresponds to TRBD1 (5 bases). Germline V lookup: CDR1 GTSNPN, CDR2 SVGIG (reference sequence). The CDR3 has 14 amino acids. Trimming pared 3 bases from V and 4 bases from J, leaving 15 bases between. CDR3 residues: CAWRGTAGPTEAFF. The CDR3 DNA is TGTGCCTGGAGAGGCACGGCAGGGCCCACTGAAGCTTTCTTT.

This clone was seen once. The gene calls are TRBV29-1 and TRBJ2-7; 11 nucleotides line up with TRBD1. CDR3 length equals 14 residues. With 0 bases clipped from V and 5 bases from J, the junction kept 3 bases outside the gene matches. CDR1 is SQVTM and CDR2 is ANQGSEA in the germline V gene. The CDR3 sequence is CSVEEGQGDNEQYF. The CDR3 bases are TGCAGCGTTGAAGAGGGACAGGGGGACAACGAGCAGTACTTC.

This clone appeared a few times. J is TRBJ1-5 and V is TRBV5-6, with 8 bases matching TRBD1. The trim removed 0 bases at V and 4 bases at J, leaving 0 bases unmatched. Germline CDR1 SGHDT, CDR2 YYEEEE. The CDR3 sequence is 14 residues long. The CDR3 DNA sequence: TGTGCCAGCAGCTTGGGGACAGGGAATCAGCCCCAGCATTTT. Protein: CASSLGTGNQPQHF. The whole variable domain, remainder taken from reference TRBV5-6 and TRBJ1-5, is DAGVTQSPTHLIKTRGQQVTLRCSPKSGHDTVSWYQQALGQGPQFIFQYYEEEERQRGNFPDRFSGHQFPNYSSELNVNALLLGDSALYLCASSLGTGNQPQHFGDGTRLSIL.

The chain employs TRBV18 and TRBJ2-3; D is possibly TRBD1 (6 bases). Germline CDR1 is KGHSH and CDR2 is LQKENI. The length of the CDR3 is 16 residues. V lost 4 bases, J lost 2 bases, and 16 bases lay in between. The CDR3 sequence is CASSQPGHSSTDTQYF. The CDR3 region has the DNA TGTGCCAGCTCACAACCGGGACATTCCTCCACAGATACGCAGTATTTT. The whole variable domain, remainder taken from reference TRBV18 and TRBJ2-3, is NAGVMQNPRHLVRRRGQEARLRCSPMKGHSHVYWYRQLPEEGLKFMVYLQKENIIDESGMPKERFSAEFPKEGPSILRIQQVVRGDSAAYFCASSQPGHSSTDTQYFGPGTRLTVL.

To note about this clone: Other DNA sequences within the sample encode an identical CDR3. V and J are TRBV6-5 and TRBJ1-3, with 12 nucleotides matching TRBD1. Trimming at V came to 10 bases and at J to 5 bases, leaving 6 bases not matched to a gene. Germline loops: CDR1 MNHEY, CDR2 SVGAGI. The CDR3 has 14 amino acids. The DNA for the CDR3 is TGTGCCACCCGGGACAGGGGGCTTAGAAACACCATATATTTT. It yields the protein CATRDRGLRNTIYF.

The chain links TRBV2 to TRBJ1-5; tentatively, D is TRBD1 (6 bases). The germline V gene encodes CDR1 SNHLY and CDR2 FYNNEI. There are 14 residues in the CDR3. V was trimmed by 4 bases and J by 6 bases, leaving 13 bases between them. For the CDR3, the DNA is TGTGCCAGCAGTGCGACAGGATGGGGTCAGCCCCAGCATTTT. Translating gives CASSATGWGQPQHF.

This clone was recorded many times. V gene TRBV4-3 combines with J gene TRBJ2-6, with D possibly matching TRBD2 (6 bases). The CDR3 contains 18 residues. Trimming took 0 bases from V and 0 from J, leaving 12 bases between them. Germline CDR1 LGHNA, CDR2 YSLEER. CDR3 residues: CASSQDISGVSGANVLTF. For the CDR3, the DNA is TGCGCCAGCAGCCAAGATATCTCGGGGGTCTCTGGGGCCAACGTCCTGACTTTC.

This rearrangement joins TRBV7-2 to TRBJ1-2, with D unclear. The CDR3 sequence is 13 residues long. Per the germline V gene, CDR1 is SGHTA and CDR2 is FQGNSA. The ends were cut back, 7 bases at V and 8 bases at J, with 17 bases in the middle. CDR3 in amino acids: CASTHLGPNGYTF. CDR3 sequence (DNA): TGTGCCAGCACCCACCTTGGGCCCAACGGCTACACCTTC. The whole variable domain, remainder taken from reference TRBV7-2 and TRBJ1-2, is GAGVSQSPSNKVTEKGKDVELRCDPISGHTALYWYRQSLGQGLEFLIYFQGNSAPDKSGLPSDRFSAERTGGSVSTLTIQRTQQEDSAVYLCASTHLGPNGYTFGSGTRLTVV.

A single count supports this clone. The chain couples TRBV7-2 to TRBJ2-4; 9 bases map to TRBD2. This CDR3 has 18 residues. Trimming at V came to 5 bases and at J to 8 bases, leaving 19 bases not matched to a gene. From germline, CDR1 is SGHTA and CDR2 FQGNSA. The CDR3 sequence is CASSTPRGGGANTDIQYF. In nucleotides, the CDR3 is TGTGCCAGCAGCACTCCTCGAGGCGGGGGGGCCAATACCGACATTCAGTACTTC.

This clone was seen only a few times. V and J are TRBV5-1 and TRBJ1-1; D unresolved. V shed 4 bases and J shed 0 bases, with 10 bases lying between them. The CDR3 has 14 residues. CDR1 SGHRS and CDR2 YFSETQ come from the germline V gene. CDR3 residues: CASSPPQVNTEAFF. CDR3 bases: TGCGCCAGCAGCCCCCCTCAGGTGAACACTGAAGCTTTCTTT.

This clone has more than one count but fewer than ten. The genes are TRBV4-2 and TRBJ2-1, with D possibly matching TRBD1 (6 bases). The CDR3 length is 13 residues. Germline CDR1 is LGHNA and CDR2 is YNFKEQ. Trimming stripped 0 bases from V and 10 bases from J, with 10 bases between. The CDR3 protein is CASSQEVGTEQFF. In nucleotides, the CDR3 is TGTGCCAGCAGCCAAGAGGTTGGGACAGAGCAGTTCTTC.

J is TRBJ1-6 and V is TRBV5-6; no definite D call. Deletions cut 3 bases from V and 7 bases from J, with 14 bases between. This CDR3 region has 15 residues. CDR1 and CDR2 from the germline V gene are SGHDT and YYEEEE. The CDR3 DNA follows: TGTGCCAGCAGCTGGCGGTCGATTGGCAATTCACCCCTCCACTTT. It specifies CASSWRSIGNSPLHF.

The chain recombines TRBV7-2 with TRBJ2-6; a weak D match, TRBD2 (7 bases). Germline V gene lookup returns CDR1 SGHTA and CDR2 FQGNSA. Trimming removed 4 bases at V and 1 base at J, with 14 bases between. The CDR3 length is 17 residues. CDR3 sequence (DNA): TGTGCCAGCAGCTCCGGGGGGCCTCGGTCTGGGGCCAACGTCCTGACTTTC. This sequence encodes CASSSGGPRSGANVLTF. Full variable domain (missing parts from reference TRBV7-2 and TRBJ2-6): GAGVSQSPSNKVTEKGKDVELRCDPISGHTALYWYRQSLGQGLEFLIYFQGNSAPDKSGLPSDRFSAERTGGSVSTLTIQRTQQEDSAVYLCASSSGGPRSGANVLTFGAGSRLTVL.

The rearrangement joins TRBV11-1 to TRBJ2-5; TRBD1 agrees at 7 bases. The germline gives CDR1 SGHAT, CDR2 FQDESV (reference sequence). This CDR3 comprises 12 residues. Trimming at V came to 5 bases and at J to 4 bases, leaving 1 base not matched to a gene. The CDR3 protein is CASSHRGETQYF. The DNA of the CDR3 is TGTGCCAGCAGCCACAGGGGAGAGACCCAGTACTTC.

The chain is built from TRBV29-1 and TRBJ2-5; 12 nucleotides line up with TRBD2. CDR3 length: 14 amino acids. V was pared by 4 bases and J by 5 bases, with 5 bases of the junction left unmatched. CDR1 and CDR2 from the germline V gene are SQVTM and ANQGSEA. CDR3 sequence reads: CSVGTSGGRETQYF. DNA of the CDR3: TGCAGCGTTGGCACTAGCGGGGGGAGGGAGACCCAGTACTTC.

The table lists this clone with a few counts. The V call is TRBV5-4, the J call TRBJ1-2; D unclear. The CDR3 has 12 residues. The V and J ends lost 4 bases and 1 base respectively, with 5 bases between them. Germline CDR1 and CDR2: SGHNT and YYREEE (reference sequence). CDR3 DNA: TGTGCCAGCAGCACTAATAACTATGGCTACACCTTC. Protein sequence: CASSTNNYGYTF.

The V call is TRBV5-1, the J call TRBJ2-5; a weak D match, TRBD2 (6 bases). This CDR3 is 14 amino acids long. Germline V lookup: CDR1 SGHRS, CDR2 YFSETQ. V was trimmed by 2 bases and J by 4 bases, leaving 12 bases between them. The CDR3 region is CASSLGGVGETQYF. The CDR3 coding sequence is TGCGCCAGCAGCTTAGGAGGGGTTGGAGAGACCCAGTACTTC.

CDR3 protein: CASTPYRGSGANVLTF. The CDR3 DNA reads TGTGCCAGTACCCCTTACAGGGGCTCTGGGGCCAACGTCCTGACTTTC. V and J are TRBV19 and TRBJ2-6; 7 positions match TRBD1. With V trimmed by 7 bases and J by 0 bases, 6 bases remained unmatched. The CDR3 consists of 16 residues. Germline loops: CDR1 LNHDA, CDR2 SQIVND (reference sequence).

The J gene is TRBJ2-7, the V gene TRBV11-2; D remains unclear. The V end lost 5 bases, the J end lost 3 bases, and 8 bases lay between the germline ends. This CDR3 comprises 12 residues. Looked up from germline, CDR1 is SGHAT and CDR2 is FQNNGV. The CDR3 loop is CASSPDNYEQYF. CDR3 in DNA: TGTGCCAGCAGCCCAGACAACTACGAGCAGTACTTC.

The V call is TRBV25-1, the J call TRBJ1-1; perhaps TRBD1 as D (5 bases). Germline V lookup: CDR1 MGHDK, CDR2 SYGVNS. Deletions cut 6 bases from V and 3 bases from J, with 11 bases between. This CDR3 is built from 13 residues. For the CDR3, the DNA is TGTGCCAGCAGCTGGGGGGGAGACACTGAAGCTTTCTTT. It encodes CASSWGGDTEAFF.

This clone was seen only once. This CDR3 reads CASSLAGTHYEQYF. For the CDR3, the DNA is TGTGCCAGCAGTTTAGCCGGGACACACTACGAGCAGTACTTC. This chain connects TRBV27 to TRBJ2-7, with D possibly TRBD1 on 6 matching bases. V shed 2 bases and J shed 3 bases, with 11 bases lying between them. CDR3 length: 14 amino acids. Germline CDR1 is MNHEY and CDR2 is SMNVEV (reference sequence).

This clone was seen only a few times. The chain is built from TRBV28 and TRBJ1-5; D perhaps matches TRBD1 (5 bases). The CDR3 is 15 residues long. Trimming pared 4 bases from V and 7 bases from J, leaving 17 bases between. The germline gives CDR1 MDHEN, CDR2 SYDVKM. This CDR3 reads CASSSAGDLNQPQHF. DNA for the CDR3: TGTGCCAGCAGTTCAGCGGGGGATCTCAACCAGCCCCAGCATTTT.

The V and J genes are TRBV6-5 and TRBJ1-2; D gene unclear. V was clipped by 0 bases and J by 3 bases, with 11 bases between them. The CDR3 has 15 amino acids. Germline loops: CDR1 MNHEY, CDR2 SVGAGI. The CDR3 region is CASSYSSNGDYGYTF. The CDR3 bases are TGTGCCAGCAGTTACTCGAGCAACGGGGACTATGGCTACACCTTC.

This chain connects TRBV4-3 to TRBJ2-1, with D maybe TRBD2 (7 bases). This CDR3 contains 14 residues. The germline gives CDR1 LGHNA, CDR2 YSLEER. Trimming took 2 bases from V and 6 from J, leaving 11 bases between them. DNA of the CDR3: TGCGCCAGCAGCCAAATGGGGGGGCTCAATGAGCAGTTCTTC. This sequence encodes CASSQMGGLNEQFF.

V gene TRBV29-1 combines with J gene TRBJ1-1; D not resolved. The CDR3 length is 13 residues. CDR1 is SQVTM and CDR2 is ANQGSEA in the germline V gene. The V end was cut by 1 base, the J end by 0 bases, with 6 bases between. CDR3: CSVEGHLNTEAFF. For the CDR3, the DNA is TGCAGCGTTGAAGGGCACCTGAACACTGAAGCTTTCTTT.